The next 23 T cell receptor beta chains were all read from a single sample in a study of T cell responses to AZD1222 COVID-19 vaccine. TCRdb keeps only in-frame clones here, not all; method: immunoSEQ multiplex PCR. The sample lists about 27,000 clones, around 92% occurring once. This specimen consisted of peripheral blood, obtained 28 days after the second AZD1222 dose. The source of these receptors is an adult who received the AZD1222 COVID-19 vaccine.

The V call is TRBV19, the J call TRBJ1-2; TRBD1 matches at 7 bases. Germline trimming cut 3 bases from V and 4 bases from J; bases unmatched to any gene: 8. This CDR3 region has 15 residues. CDR1 and CDR2 (germline): LNHDA, SQIVND (reference sequence). CDR3 in amino acids: CASSIRGTELYGYTF. In DNA, the CDR3 is TGTGCCAGTAGTATTCGGGGGACAGAACTCTATGGCTACACCTTC.

The chain is built from TRBV5-1 and TRBJ1-2, with 9 bases matching TRBD1. This CDR3 region has 14 residues. J gave up 6 bases and V 0 bases, and 3 bases lay outside the gene matches. Germline lookup yields CDR1 SGHRS and CDR2 YFSETQ. DNA of the CDR3: TGCGCCAGCAGCTTGGGGGACAGGGAAAATGGCTACACCTTC. It translates to CASSLGDRENGYTF.

V gene TRBV18 combines with J gene TRBJ2-7, with TRBD2 matching over 11 bases. With V trimmed by 5 bases and J by 3 bases, 3 bases remained unmatched. Germline V gene data show CDR1 as KGHSH and CDR2 as LQKENI. The CDR3 loop spans 14 amino acids. CDR3 nucleotides: TGTGCCAGCTCAGCCGGGACTAGCGGCTACGAGCAGTACTTC. Its protein product is CASSAGTSGYEQYF. The whole variable domain, remainder taken from reference TRBV18 and TRBJ2-7, is NAGVMQNPRHLVRRRGQEARLRCSPMKGHSHVYWYRQLPEEGLKFMVYLQKENIIDESGMPKERFSAEFPKEGPSILRIQQVVRGDSAAYFCASSAGTSGYEQYFGPGTRLTVT.

J is TRBJ2-3 and V is TRBV7-9; D not resolved. Looked up from germline, CDR1 is SEHNR and CDR2 is FQNEAQ (reference sequence). Trimming removed 0 bases from V and 1 base from J, with 5 bases in between. The CDR3 length is 14 residues. The CDR3 sequence: CASSLAQGTDTQYF. The CDR3 DNA is TGTGCCAGCAGCTTAGCCCAAGGCACAGATACGCAGTATTTT.

The chain uses TRBV28 and TRBJ1-2; no reliable D call. Germline V gene lookup returns CDR1 MDHEN and CDR2 SYDVKM. Trimming shortened V by 5 bases and J by 4 bases, and 14 bases separated the two germline ends. The CDR3 is 14 amino acids. CDR3 sequence (DNA): TGTGCCAGCAGTACCCCGGGAGGGAGCTATGGCTACACCTTC. It is translated as CASSTPGGSYGYTF.

This chain links TRBV6-5 with TRBJ1-1; D ambiguous. With 4 bases removed from V and 4 bases from J, the gap between germline ends came to 7 bases. Germline V gene sequence: CDR1 MNHEY, CDR2 SVGAGI. The CDR3 extends over 12 amino acids. This chain's CDR3 is CASSFPGTEAFF. The CDR3 DNA follows: TGTGCCAGCAGTTTTCCAGGCACTGAAGCTTTCTTT.

The CDR3 sequence: CASSPSDGNQPQHF. CDR3 nucleotides: TGTGCCAGCTCACCCTCGGACGGCAATCAGCCCCAGCATTTT. J is TRBJ1-5 and V is TRBV18; no clear D. Germline-derived CDR1 and CDR2 are KGHSH and LQKENI. V lost 3 bases to trimming and J lost 2 bases, with 8 bases between them. The CDR3 is 14 amino acids.

V gene TRBV11-1 combines with J gene TRBJ2-2; D might be TRBD2 (6 bases). The CDR3 length is 16 residues. Germline V lookup: CDR1 SGHAT, CDR2 FQDESV (reference sequence). V lost 0 bases to trimming and J lost 3 bases, with 11 bases between them. The CDR3 loop is CASSLAWGDDTGELFF. The CDR3 nucleotides read TGTGCCAGCAGCTTAGCGTGGGGGGACGACACCGGGGAGCTGTTTTTT.

This chain connects TRBV7-2 to TRBJ2-3; no firm D call. Germline CDR1 SGHTA, CDR2 FQGNSA. This CDR3 comprises 11 residues. Deletions cut 5 bases from V and 2 bases from J, with 2 bases between. The CDR3 bases are TGTGCCAGCAGCCACACAGATACGCAGTATTTT. Protein: CASSHTDTQYF. The full variable domain, in which reference TRBV7-2 and TRBJ2-3 provide the parts outside the CDR3, is GAGVSQSPSNKVTEKGKDVELRCDPISGHTALYWYRQSLGQGLEFLIYFQGNSAPDKSGLPSDRFSAERTGGSVSTLTIQRTQQEDSAVYLCASSHTDTQYFGPGTRLTVL.

The sample holds one count of this clone. The chain links TRBV28 to TRBJ2-6; tentative D call: TRBD1 (6 bases). Germline V CDR1 and CDR2: MDHEN, SYDVKM. CDR3 length equals 16 residues. Trimming took off 2 bases at V and 0 bases at J, with 8 bases between the two ends. Here the CDR3 DNA reads TGTGCCAGCAGTTTAGGCAGGGGCTCTGGGGCCAACGTCCTGACTTTC. This encodes CASSLGRGSGANVLTF.

The gene calls are TRBV28 and TRBJ2-2; 10 nucleotides align to TRBD2. Germline V gene sequence: CDR1 MDHEN, CDR2 SYDVKM. V gave up 2 bases and J gave up 5 bases; unmatched junction bases: 5. The length of the CDR3 is 16 residues. The CDR3 reads CASSLTAGGPTGELFF. The DNA of the CDR3 is TGTGCCAGCAGTTTAACAGCGGGAGGGCCGACCGGGGAGCTGTTTTTT.

The J gene is TRBJ1-1, the V gene TRBV21-1. TRBV21-1 counts as a pseudogene. The CDR3 spans 15 residues. The CDR3 is CASSSPTGLQAEAFF. The CDR3 coding sequence is TGTGCCAGCAGCAGCCCCACGGGGCTTCAGGCTGAAGCTTTCTTT.

The chain links TRBV30 to TRBJ2-5, with 7 bases lining up with TRBD2. The CDR3 has 14 residues. Germline assignment: CDR1 GTSNPN and CDR2 SVGIG (reference sequence). Losses at the gene ends were 0 bases for V and 1 base for J; bases not matched to a gene: 2. The CDR3 protein is CAWSVGGSQETQYF. In nucleotides, the CDR3 is TGTGCCTGGAGTGTCGGGGGGAGCCAAGAGACCCAGTACTTC. Complete variable domain (other parts from reference TRBV30 and TRBJ2-5): SQTIHQWPATLVQPVGSPLSLECTVEGTSNPNLYWYRQAAGRGLQLLFYSVGIGQISSEVPQNLSASRPQDRQFILSSKKLLLSDSGFYLCAWSVGGSQETQYFGPGTRLLVL.

The chain recombines TRBV20-1 with TRBJ1-5, with D possibly matching TRBD1 (6 bases). The CDR3 has 15 residues. Per the germline V gene, CDR1 is DFQATT and CDR2 is SNEGSKA (reference sequence). Trimming left V 3 bases short and J 2 bases short, with 14 bases between. DNA for the CDR3: TGCAGTGCTAGTACCGGGACATCGGGCAATCAGCCCCAGCATTTT. The encoded protein is CSASTGTSGNQPQHF.

The V call is TRBV19, the J call TRBJ1-5; D perhaps matches TRBD1 (5 bases). CDR3 length: 16 residues. V shed 6 bases and J shed 0 bases, with 15 bases lying between them. Germline CDR1 LNHDA, CDR2 SQIVND (reference sequence). The CDR3 DNA follows: TGTGCCAGTAGCCAAGCCCAGGGCTATAGCAATCAGCCCCAGCATTTT. This gives the protein CASSQAQGYSNQPQHF.

The chain has TRBV28 and TRBJ2-3; 7 nucleotides match TRBD2. The V and J ends lost 5 bases and 5 bases, in that order; junction bases with no gene match: 25. The CDR3 has 20 amino acids. Germline CDR1 and CDR2: MDHEN and SYDVKM. This CDR3 is CASSTAGVAGKGLVRDTQYF. Here the CDR3 DNA reads TGTGCCAGCAGTACCGCCGGGGTAGCGGGTAAGGGCCTAGTTAGAGATACGCAGTATTTT.

This clone showed up just a few times. The rearrangement uses TRBV2 and TRBJ1-6; TRBD1 is a possible D gene (5 bases). Germline V CDR1 and CDR2: SNHLY, FYNNEI. The CDR3 runs to 14 residues. Trimming took 7 bases from V and 4 from J, leaving 11 bases between them. The CDR3 nucleotides read TGTGCCAGCAATCCTCAGGGATATAATTCACCCCTCCACTTT. It codes for CASNPQGYNSPLHF.

The V and J genes are TRBV27 and TRBJ2-5, with D possibly TRBD1 on 6 matching bases. Trimming took 4 bases from V and 4 from J, leaving 10 bases between them. CDR3 size: 13 residues. Germline V gene sequence: CDR1 MNHEY, CDR2 SMNVEV (reference sequence). The CDR3 loop reads CASSWRQAETQYF. In DNA, the CDR3 is TGTGCCAGCAGTTGGCGACAGGCAGAGACCCAGTACTTC.

The sample holds one count of this clone. The rearrangement uses TRBV19 and TRBJ1-4; 7 nucleotides match TRBD1. J gave up 4 bases and V 5 bases, and 7 bases lay outside the gene matches. CDR1 is LNHDA, CDR2 SQIVND, per germline (reference sequence). The CDR3 is made up of 15 amino acids. The chain's CDR3 is CASSQEGQSNEKLFF. In nucleotides, the CDR3 is TGTGCCAGTAGTCAAGAGGGACAGAGTAATGAAAAACTGTTTTTT. The full variable domain, in which reference TRBV19 and TRBJ1-4 provide the parts outside the CDR3, is DGGITQSPKYLFRKEGQNVTLSCEQNLNHDAMYWYRQDPGQGLRLIYYSQIVNDFQKGDIAEGYSVSREKKESFPLTVTSAQKNPTAFYLCASSQEGQSNEKLFFGSGTQLSVL.

For this clone: Sequence at one end of the junction differs from germline and may be a read error. V gene TRBV7-7 combines with J gene TRBJ1-5; D call uncertain. Germline CDR1 and CDR2: SSHAT and FNYEAQ (reference sequence). This CDR3 has 13 residues. The CDR3 DNA follows: TGTGCTAGCACACACCCCATCGATCAGCCCCAGCATTTT. Its protein product is CASTHPIDQPQHF.

This clone showed up just a few times. A read error may account for a junction end that differs from germline. The J gene is TRBJ2-7, the V gene TRBV3-1 (or the pseudogene TRBV3-2); D may correspond to TRBD1 or TRBD2 (5 bases each). CDR1 and CDR2 from the germline V gene are LGHDT and YNNKEL (reference sequence). CDR3 size: 13 residues. CDR3 residues: CASSQEFGAPTGF. DNA of the CDR3: TGTGCCAGCAGCCAAGAGTTCGGGGCACCCACGGGCTTC.

This clone was found once. The rearrangement links TRBV7-3 to TRBJ1-2, with D maybe TRBD1 (5 bases). CDR1 is SGHTA, CDR2 FQGTGA, per germline. The CDR3 spans 16 residues. V was pared by 4 bases and J by 0 bases, with 15 bases between. This chain's CDR3 is CASSSRRDGANYGYTF. The CDR3, as DNA: TGTGCCAGCAGCTCTCGGCGGGACGGAGCTAACTATGGCTACACCTTC.

The rearrangement uses TRBV28 and TRBJ2-2, with a possible D match to TRBD2 (6 bases). The CDR3 has 15 residues. Trimming took 8 bases from V and 1 from J, leaving 14 bases between them. Per germline, CDR1 MDHEN and CDR2 SYDVKM. The CDR3 DNA is TGTGCCAGCCGCGAGGGAGGAGGGAACACCGGGGAGCTGTTTTTT. Translation: CASREGGGNTGELFF.